The clone carrying this T cell receptor beta chain was detected many times. Its antigen remains unknown. These data come from a study of T and B cells in COVID-19 patients. Study information: Blood was sampled from COVID-19 patients who were either actively infected or recovered. Of 20 active-infection patients, some 18 carried comorbidities linked to unfavorable COVID-19 outcome.

TRB was amplified from approximately 250-480 ng of blood genomic DNA. With 5 bases clipped from V and 0 bases from J, the junction kept 15 bases outside the gene matches. Germline lookup yields CDR1 PRHDT and CDR2 FYEKMQ (reference sequence). The length of the CDR3 is 18 residues. Multiplex PCR with BIOMED2 TRB-A/B primer pools amplified TRB rearrangements. TCRdb reprocessed the multiplex PCR reads via MiXCR and lists one record per CDR3 protein. Altogether 15,000 or so distinct CDR3 sequences are present, under 30% being singletons, with the ten largest covering nearly 7%. Study results and caveats: In COVID-19 patients, T cell receptor beta variable and joining gene use was reportedly strongly skewed. Symptomatic-phase blood samples from mildly ill patients and early samples from severe cases were scarce.

Source material: blood. V is TRBV13 and J is TRBJ2-7; TRBD2 matches 8 bases. This clonotype was obtained from a human donor who had recovered from COVID-19. The DNA of the CDR3 is TGTGCCAGCAGCCCCATTGGGAGGAACGGGAGGGGCTCCTACGAGCAGTACTTC. Its translation is CASSPIGRNGRGSYEQYF.